The 29 T cell receptor beta chains reported below all come from one sample, sequenced in a study of blood T cell repertoires in COVID-19. Profiled with immunoSEQ multiplex PCR; TCRdb holds only in-frame clones, not every one. The sample lists just under 50,000 clones; roughly 83% were seen once. Sequencing was carried out using peripheral blood. The receptor source for this set is a human donor in a cohort sampled during active COVID-19.

V and J are TRBV6-5 and TRBJ2-5; D is unclear. This CDR3 spans 14 amino acids. Trimming took 6 bases from V and 0 from J, leaving 11 bases between them. The germline V gene has CDR1 MNHEY and CDR2 SVGAGI. DNA for the CDR3: TGTGCCAGCAGACTCGACTCGTACCAAGAGACCCAGTACTTC. This sequence encodes CASRLDSYQETQYF.

The rearrangement links TRBV18 to TRBJ1-2; 9 positions match TRBD1. Trimming removed 3 bases from V and 6 bases from J; junction bases left unmatched: 5. CDR1 and CDR2 from the germline V gene are KGHSH and LQKENI. There are 14 residues in the CDR3. Written as DNA, the CDR3 is TGTGCCAGCTCACCCGGGACAGGGCGAGATGGCTACACCTTC. It specifies CASSPGTGRDGYTF. Drawing the rest from reference TRBV18 and TRBJ1-2, the complete variable domain is NAGVMQNPRHLVRRRGQEARLRCSPMKGHSHVYWYRQLPEEGLKFMVYLQKENIIDESGMPKERFSAEFPKEGPSILRIQQVVRGDSAAYFCASSPGTGRDGYTFGSGTRLTVV.

The chain combines TRBV15 with TRBJ1-2, with TRBD1 matching over 9 bases. The CDR3 is 15 amino acids. CDR1 LNHNV and CDR2 YYDKDF come from the germline V gene (reference sequence). Trimming took 0 bases from V and 8 from J; bases not matched to a gene: 7. The CDR3 DNA follows: TGTGCCACCAGCAGAGATTTGGGACAGGGAGAGGGCTACACCTTC. This codes for CATSRDLGQGEGYTF.

V is TRBV7-2 and J is TRBJ1-2; TRBD1 matches at 8 bases. CDR3 length: 17 residues. Trimming removed 5 bases from V and 8 bases from J; junction bases left unmatched: 19. Germline V gene data show CDR1 as SGHTA and CDR2 as FQGNSA. This chain's CDR3 is CASSPISPIDRGRGYTF. CDR3 in DNA: TGTGCCAGCAGCCCTATATCCCCAATCGACAGGGGCAGAGGCTACACCTTC.

The chain is built from TRBV5-1 and TRBJ2-1, with 9 bases that match TRBD2. V gave up 9 bases and J gave up 2 bases; unmatched junction bases: 6. The CDR3 is 14 amino acids. Germline CDR1 and CDR2: SGHRS and YFSETQ. The CDR3 DNA follows: TGCGCCACCAAACTAGCGGGTACCTACAATGAGCAGTTCTTC. It yields the protein CATKLAGTYNEQFF.

This chain's CDR3 is CASSERGAGPPYEQYF. CDR3 DNA sequence: TGTGCCAGCAGTGAACGCGGGGCAGGACCTCCCTACGAGCAGTACTTC. The rearrangement links TRBV25-1 to TRBJ2-7, with D possibly being TRBD2 (6 bases). The germline V and J ends were trimmed by 2 bases and 2 bases, with 16 bases remaining between them. CDR1 MGHDK and CDR2 SYGVNS come from the germline V gene. This CDR3 has 16 residues.

This clone was counted a single time. The V call is TRBV24-1, the J call TRBJ2-1; 8 nucleotides line up with TRBD1. The CDR3 sequence is 15 residues long. Germline CDR1 is KGHDR and CDR2 is SFDVKD. J lost 7 bases, V lost 2 bases, and 6 bases had no gene match. The CDR3 nucleotides are TGTGCCACCAGTGATTCACGGACAGGGAAGAATGAGCAGTTCTTC. The encoded protein is CATSDSRTGKNEQFF.

The V and J genes are TRBV11-2 and TRBJ2-4, with D perhaps matching TRBD1 (6 bases). CDR3 length equals 15 residues. Trimming removed 1 base at V and 4 bases at J, with 11 bases between. Per the germline V gene, CDR1 is SGHAT and CDR2 is FQNNGV. The CDR3 sequence: CASSLGAGQKNIQYF. The CDR3, as DNA: TGTGCCAGCAGCTTAGGAGCCGGACAGAAAAACATTCAGTACTTC. The entire variable domain, with the rest obtained from reference TRBV11-2 and TRBJ2-4, is as follows: EAGVAQSPRYKIIEKRQSVAFWCNPISGHATLYWYQQILGQGPKLLIQFQNNGVVDDSQLPKDRFSAERLKGVDSTLKIQPAKLEDSAVYLCASSLGAGQKNIQYFGAGTRLSVL.

The chain carries TRBV6-5 and TRBJ1-1; TRBD1 matches 8 bases. J lost 3 bases, V lost 5 bases, and 5 bases had no gene match. Germline V gene sequence: CDR1 MNHEY, CDR2 SVGAGI. The CDR3 sequence is 14 residues long. CDR3 amino acids: CASSRTGRDTEAFF. CDR3 DNA sequence: TGTGCCAGCAGTCGGACAGGGCGGGACACTGAAGCTTTCTTT.

This sequence joins TRBV6-5 and TRBJ1-2, with 7 bases that match TRBD1. Germline values: CDR1 MNHEY, CDR2 SVGAGI. Germline trimming cut 3 bases from V and 4 bases from J; bases unmatched to any gene: 5. The CDR3 runs to 14 residues. CDR3 nucleotide sequence: TGTGCCAGCAGTTATCGGGACAGCGGCTATGGCTACACCTTC. Protein: CASSYRDSGYGYTF.

The J gene is TRBJ2-1, the V gene TRBV19; the match to TRBD2 covers 8 bases. The CDR3 extends over 15 amino acids. Germline CDR1 reads LNHDA; CDR2 reads SQIVND (reference sequence). V dropped 4 bases and J dropped 9; count of bases not matched to a gene: 11. The DNA of the CDR3 is TGTGCCAGTAGTAAGTCGGGAGGGCCGGGGGTTGAGCAGTTCTTC. This sequence encodes CASSKSGGPGVEQFF.

The rearrangement uses TRBV6-5 and TRBJ1-5; 8 nucleotides agree with TRBD1. V lost 6 bases to trimming and J lost 4 bases; unmatched junction nucleotides: 5. The CDR3 sequence is 14 residues long. Germline V gene data show CDR1 as MNHEY and CDR2 as SVGAGI. DNA for the CDR3: TGTGCCAGCAGCTATACAGGGGGGAATCAGCCCCAGCATTTT. Translation: CASSYTGGNQPQHF.

The CDR3 sequence: CASSRGGLAASGTDTQYF. CDR3 DNA sequence: TGTGCCAGCAGCCGGGGTGGACTAGCGGCGAGCGGCACAGATACGCAGTATTTT. The chain recombines TRBV3-1 (or the pseudogene TRBV3-2) with TRBJ2-3; 10 bases match TRBD2. Germline values: CDR1 LGHDT, CDR2 YNNKEL (reference sequence). With 4 bases clipped from V and 1 base from J, the junction kept 11 bases outside the gene matches. The length of the CDR3 is 18 residues.

The chain recombines TRBV6-2 or TRBV6-3 with TRBJ2-7; 9 bases are shared with TRBD2. Per germline, CDR1 MNHEY and CDR2 SVGEGT. CDR3 length equals 16 residues. The trim removed 2 bases at V and 0 bases at J, leaving 5 bases unmatched. The DNA for the CDR3 is TGTGCCAGCAGTTACGGGCGGGGGGGCCTCTCCTACGAGCAGTACTTC. Translating it yields CASSYGRGGLSYEQYF.

The rearrangement uses TRBV3-1 (or the pseudogene TRBV3-2) and TRBJ2-1, with D perhaps matching TRBD2 (5 bases). The CDR3 extends over 13 amino acids. CDR1 is LGHDT and CDR2 is YNNKEL in the germline V gene (reference sequence). The V end lost 0 bases, the J end lost 10 bases, and 10 bases lay between the germline ends. The CDR3 here is CASSQDLALEQFF. As DNA, the CDR3 is TGTGCCAGCAGCCAAGATTTAGCGTTGGAGCAGTTCTTC.

CDR3 DNA sequence: TGTGCCAGCAGTTTCCGGGGAGAGACCCAGTACTTC. This sequence encodes CASSFRGETQYF. The genes are TRBV27 and TRBJ2-5; TRBD2 might be the D (5 bases). CDR1 is MNHEY and CDR2 is SMNVEV in the germline V gene (reference sequence). This CDR3 is built from 12 residues. V was clipped by 3 bases and J by 4 bases, with 6 bases between them.

V usage is TRBV3-1 (or the pseudogene TRBV3-2) and J usage is TRBJ2-2, with TRBD2 identical over 12 bases. This CDR3 comprises 18 residues. Germline loops: CDR1 LGHDT, CDR2 YNNKEL (reference sequence). Unmatched junction bases numbered 4, after V lost 2 bases and J lost 0 bases. The CDR3 loop reads CASSQPGLAGTNTGELFF. CDR3 DNA: TGTGCCAGCAGCCAACCAGGACTAGCGGGAACGAACACCGGGGAGCTGTTTTTT.

The CDR3 region has the DNA TGCGCCAGCAGCCAATATACTAGCGGGGCCTCCTACGAGCAGTACTTC. This sequence encodes CASSQYTSGASYEQYF. The V and J genes are TRBV4-3 and TRBJ2-7; TRBD2 agrees at 10 bases. The V gene end was trimmed by 2 bases and the J gene end by 0 bases; junction bases not matched to a gene: 4. This CDR3 has 16 residues. Germline assignment: CDR1 LGHNA and CDR2 YSLEER.

The J gene is TRBJ1-1, the V gene TRBV7-2, with 8 bases lining up with TRBD1. The V gene's germline CDR1 is SGHTA and CDR2 FQGNSA. The CDR3 has 15 residues. Trimming took 5 bases from V and 1 from J; bases not matched to a gene: 6. DNA of the CDR3: TGTGCCAGCAGCGGAGACAGGGGCCCGAACACTGAAGCTTTCTTT. Its protein is CASSGDRGPNTEAFF.

This clone turned up a few times. The chain combines TRBV27 with TRBJ1-4, with D possibly being TRBD1 (6 bases). Germline CDR1 is MNHEY and CDR2 is SMNVEV (reference sequence). The CDR3 sequence is 14 residues long. Trimming removed 6 bases from V and 7 bases from J, with 15 bases in between. The CDR3 spells CASRLQGISEKLFF. In DNA, the CDR3 is TGTGCCAGCAGACTACAGGGTATTAGTGAAAAACTGTTTTTT.

Only one count was recorded for this clone. This chain links TRBV6-5 with TRBJ2-1, with 9 bases identical to TRBD2. CDR3 size: 15 residues. The V gene end was trimmed by 6 bases and the J gene end by 9 bases; junction bases not matched to a gene: 12. Per the germline V gene, CDR1 is MNHEY and CDR2 is SVGAGI. The CDR3: CASRREGLGLGEQFF. DNA of the CDR3: TGTGCCAGCAGGCGGGAGGGCCTAGGATTGGGTGAGCAGTTCTTC.

In DNA form, the CDR3 reads TGTGCCACCAGTGAGCTAGGCGATGAGCAGTTCTTC. Protein product: CATSELGDEQFF. The chain uses TRBV24-1 and TRBJ2-1; D is uncertain. In germline, CDR1 is KGHDR, CDR2 SFDVKD. The CDR3 runs to 12 residues. V was pared by 4 bases and J by 8 bases, with 8 bases between.

The chain carries TRBV6-2 or TRBV6-3 and TRBJ2-5; 11 bases fit TRBD2. The germline gives CDR1 MNHEY, CDR2 SVGEGT. CDR3 length equals 19 residues. Losses at the gene ends were 2 bases for V and 1 base for J; bases not matched to a gene: 12. The CDR3, as DNA: TGTGCCAGCAGTTACGACGGACTAGCGGGCCAAAGGGCCCAAGAGACCCAGTACTTC. Encoded protein: CASSYDGLAGQRAQETQYF.

The V and J genes are TRBV6-2 or TRBV6-3 and TRBJ1-6; D possibly corresponds to TRBD1 (5 bases). The CDR3 is made up of 16 amino acids. The germline CDR1 and CDR2 sequences are MNHEY and SVGEGT. The V end lost 2 bases, the J end lost 9 bases, and 17 bases lay between the germline ends. CDR3 DNA: TGTGCCAGCAGTTACCCCCGCGGGGCGGAGGGTTCACCCCTCCACTTT. Translation gives CASSYPRGAEGSPLHF.

The V and J genes are TRBV5-6 and TRBJ1-3; 11 nucleotides agree with TRBD1. The ends lost 3 bases at V and 4 bases at J; junction bases unmatched: 12. The CDR3 sequence is 18 residues long. Germline-derived CDR1 and CDR2 are SGHDT and YYEEEE. The CDR3 region has the DNA TGTGCCAGCAGCTGGTTTGTCGGACAGGGGGCTTTAGGAAACACCATATATTTT. Encoded protein: CASSWFVGQGALGNTIYF.

This chain uses TRBV5-5 with TRBJ1-5, with D possibly TRBD1 on 6 matching bases. V was trimmed by 0 bases and J by 3 bases, leaving 10 bases between them. This CDR3 spans 15 amino acids. The germline gives CDR1 SGHKS, CDR2 YYEKEE (reference sequence). The CDR3 loop is CASSLGPGVNQPQHF. DNA of the CDR3: TGTGCCAGCAGCTTGGGGCCAGGGGTCAATCAGCCCCAGCATTTT. Using reference TRBV5-5 and TRBJ1-5 for the parts outside the CDR3, the full variable domain is DAGVTQSPTHLIKTRGQQVTLRCSPISGHKSVSWYQQVLGQGPQFIFQYYEKEERGRGNFPDRFSARQFPNYSSELNVNALLLGDSALYLCASSLGPGVNQPQHFGDGTRLSIL.

The V and J genes are TRBV5-4 and TRBJ2-7; 10 bases align to TRBD1. V gave up 5 bases and J gave up 5 bases; unmatched junction bases: 13. The CDR3 has 16 amino acids. CDR1 is SGHNT, CDR2 YYREEE, per germline (reference sequence). The CDR3 reads CASRPKTGTGEHEQYF. Here the CDR3 DNA reads TGTGCCAGCAGGCCGAAAACCGGGACAGGGGAACACGAGCAGTACTTC.

J is TRBJ1-2 and V is TRBV7-3; possible D gene TRBD1, 6 bases. Trimming removed 5 bases from V and 0 bases from J, with 16 bases in between. The CDR3 loop spans 16 amino acids. CDR1 is SGHTA, CDR2 FQGTGA, per germline. The CDR3 DNA is TGTGCCAGCAGCCCTGGAGGGGGGGCCACTAACTATGGCTACACCTTC. This codes for CASSPGGGATNYGYTF. The whole variable domain, filled in from reference TRBV7-3 and TRBJ1-2, reads GAGVSQTPSNKVTEKGKYVELRCDPISGHTALYWYRQSLGQGPEFLIYFQGTGAADDSGLPNDRFFAVRPEGSVSTLKIQRTERGDSAVYLCASSPGGGATNYGYTFGSGTRLTVV.

V usage is TRBV5-1 and J usage is TRBJ2-7; TRBD2 matches 14 bases. CDR3 length: 15 amino acids. The germline CDR1 and CDR2 sequences are SGHRS and YFSETQ. Unmatched junction bases numbered 4, after V lost 4 bases and J lost 4 bases. The CDR3 DNA sequence: TGCGCCAGCAGCACCGGGACTAGCGGGAGTTACGAGCAGTACTTC. This translates into CASSTGTSGSYEQYF.